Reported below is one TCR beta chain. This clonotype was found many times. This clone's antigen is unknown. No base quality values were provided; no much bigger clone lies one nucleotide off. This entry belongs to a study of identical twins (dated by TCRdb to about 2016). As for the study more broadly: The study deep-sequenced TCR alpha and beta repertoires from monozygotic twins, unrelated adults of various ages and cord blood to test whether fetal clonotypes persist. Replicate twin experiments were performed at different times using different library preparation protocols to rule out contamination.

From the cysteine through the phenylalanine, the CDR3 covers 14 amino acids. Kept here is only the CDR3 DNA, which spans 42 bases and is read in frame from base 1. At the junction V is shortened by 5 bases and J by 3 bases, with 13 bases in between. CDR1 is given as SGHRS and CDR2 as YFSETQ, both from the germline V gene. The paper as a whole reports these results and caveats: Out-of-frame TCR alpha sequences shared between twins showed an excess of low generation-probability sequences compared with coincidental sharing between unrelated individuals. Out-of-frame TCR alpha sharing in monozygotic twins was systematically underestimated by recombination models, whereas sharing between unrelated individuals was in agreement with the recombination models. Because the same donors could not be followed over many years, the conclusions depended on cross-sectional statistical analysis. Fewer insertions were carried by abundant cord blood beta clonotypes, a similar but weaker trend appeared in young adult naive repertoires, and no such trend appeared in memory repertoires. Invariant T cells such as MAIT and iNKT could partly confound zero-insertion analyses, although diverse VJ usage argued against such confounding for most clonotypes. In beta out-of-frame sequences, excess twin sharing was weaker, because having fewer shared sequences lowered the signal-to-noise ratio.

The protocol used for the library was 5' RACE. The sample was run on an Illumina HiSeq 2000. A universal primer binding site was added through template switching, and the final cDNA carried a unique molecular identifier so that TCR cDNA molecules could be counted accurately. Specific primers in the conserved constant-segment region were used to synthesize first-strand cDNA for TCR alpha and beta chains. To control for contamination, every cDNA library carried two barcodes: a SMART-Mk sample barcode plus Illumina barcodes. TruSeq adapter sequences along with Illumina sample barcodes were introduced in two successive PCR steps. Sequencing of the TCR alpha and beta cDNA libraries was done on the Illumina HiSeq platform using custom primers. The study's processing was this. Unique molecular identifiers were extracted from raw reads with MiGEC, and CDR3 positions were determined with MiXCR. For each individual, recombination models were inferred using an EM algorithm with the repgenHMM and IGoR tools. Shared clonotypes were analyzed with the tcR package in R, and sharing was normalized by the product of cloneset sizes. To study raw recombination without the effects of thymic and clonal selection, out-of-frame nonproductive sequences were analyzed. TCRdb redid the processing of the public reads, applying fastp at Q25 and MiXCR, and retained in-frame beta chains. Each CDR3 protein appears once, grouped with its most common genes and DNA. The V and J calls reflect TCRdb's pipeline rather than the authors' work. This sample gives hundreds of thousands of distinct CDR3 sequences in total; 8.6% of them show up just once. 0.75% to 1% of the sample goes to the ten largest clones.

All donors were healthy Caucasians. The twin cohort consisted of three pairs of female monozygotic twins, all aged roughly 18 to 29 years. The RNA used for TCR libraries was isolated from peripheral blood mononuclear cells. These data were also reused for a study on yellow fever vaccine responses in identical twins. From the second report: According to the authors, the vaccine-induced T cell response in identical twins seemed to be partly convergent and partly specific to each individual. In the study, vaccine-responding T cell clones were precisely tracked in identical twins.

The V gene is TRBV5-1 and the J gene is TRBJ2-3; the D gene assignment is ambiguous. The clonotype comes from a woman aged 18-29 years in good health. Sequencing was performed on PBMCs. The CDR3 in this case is CASRDALSTDTQYF. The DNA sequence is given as TGCGCCAGCAGGGACGCACTTAGTACAGATACGCAGTATTTT.